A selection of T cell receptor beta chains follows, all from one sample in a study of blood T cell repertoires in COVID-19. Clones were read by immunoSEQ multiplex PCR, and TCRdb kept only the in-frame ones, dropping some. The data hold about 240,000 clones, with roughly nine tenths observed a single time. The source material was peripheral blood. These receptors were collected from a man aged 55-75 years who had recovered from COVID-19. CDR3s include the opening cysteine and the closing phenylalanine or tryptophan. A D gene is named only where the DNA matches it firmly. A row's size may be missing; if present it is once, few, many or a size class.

cdr3_nt: TGTGCCAGCCGACCGGACAGGGGGGATATCAGCGAGCAGTACTTC; cdr3_aa: CASRPDRGDISEQYF; v_call: TRBV25-1; j_call: TRBJ2-7; cdr3_length: 15; clone_size: .; d_call: TRBD1
cdr3_nt: TGTGCCAGCAGTAAAGACAGGGATTACTTCTACGAGCAGTACTTC; cdr3_aa: CASSKDRDYFYEQYF; v_call: TRBV2; j_call: TRBJ2-7; cdr3_length: 15; clone_size: once; d_call: TRBD1
cdr3_nt: TGTGCCAGCAGCTTGGGGGGGCACGAGACCCAGTACTTC; cdr3_aa: CASSLGGHETQYF; v_call: TRBV5-6; j_call: TRBJ2-5; cdr3_length: 13; clone_size: once; d_call: .
cdr3_nt: TGTGCCAGCAGGTTTAGTCAGGTTTCCGGGGAGCTGTTTTTT; cdr3_aa: CASRFSQVSGELFF; v_call: TRBV6-5; j_call: TRBJ2-2; cdr3_length: 14; clone_size: .; d_call: .
cdr3_nt: TGTGCCACCAAGGGGTTATCGGGGACCCAGTACTTC; cdr3_aa: CATKGLSGTQYF; v_call: TRBV24-1; j_call: TRBJ2-5; cdr3_length: 12; clone_size: .; d_call: .
cdr3_nt: TGTGCCAGCACCGGGGACTTCACCGGCACAGATACGCAGTATTTT; cdr3_aa: CASTGDFTGTDTQYF; v_call: TRBV7-2; j_call: TRBJ2-3; cdr3_length: 15; clone_size: .; d_call: .
cdr3_nt: TGTGCCAGCAGCTCCCAGGACAGGGGGCGTATTGGCTACACCTTC; cdr3_aa: CASSSQDRGRIGYTF; v_call: TRBV11-2; j_call: TRBJ1-2; cdr3_length: 15; clone_size: .; d_call: TRBD1
cdr3_nt: TGTGCCAGCAGCCAGTATTCGCGTGGAAACACCATATATTTT; cdr3_aa: CASSQYSRGNTIYF; v_call: TRBV14; j_call: TRBJ1-3; cdr3_length: 14; clone_size: once; d_call: .
cdr3_nt: TGTGCCAGCAGCCATCTAACTTCAACTAATGAAAAACTGTTTTTT; cdr3_aa: CASSHLTSTNEKLFF; v_call: TRBV28; j_call: TRBJ1-4; cdr3_length: 15; clone_size: once; d_call: .
cdr3_nt: TGTGCCAGCAGCTTGGGAGGGGACAGGGGGCCTTACGAGCAGTACTTC; cdr3_aa: CASSLGGDRGPYEQYF; v_call: TRBV5-4; j_call: TRBJ2-7; cdr3_length: 16; clone_size: .; d_call: TRBD1
cdr3_nt: TGTGCCAGCAGCCTGAGAGGGGGCTATTCACCCCTCCACTTT; cdr3_aa: CASSLRGGYSPLHF; v_call: TRBV14; j_call: TRBJ1-6; cdr3_length: 14; clone_size: .; d_call: TRBD1
cdr3_nt: TGTGCCAGTAGTTATCCGGGACTAGCTCTGAACACCGGGGAGCTGTTTTTT; cdr3_aa: CASSYPGLALNTGELFF; v_call: TRBV19; j_call: TRBJ2-2; cdr3_length: 17; clone_size: .; d_call: TRBD2
cdr3_nt: TGTGCCTGGAGTGTACGGGTCGGAAACACCATATATTTT; cdr3_aa: CAWSVRVGNTIYF; v_call: TRBV30; j_call: TRBJ1-3; cdr3_length: 13; clone_size: .; d_call: .
cdr3_nt: TGTGCCAGCAGTTTTGGGGGACAGAGTAATCAGCCCCAGCATTTT; cdr3_aa: CASSFGGQSNQPQHF; v_call: TRBV27; j_call: TRBJ1-5; cdr3_length: 15; clone_size: .; d_call: TRBD1
cdr3_nt: TGTGCCAGCAGCCCTACACCCGGGACTAGGGACACCGGGGAGCTGTTTTTT; cdr3_aa: CASSPTPGTRDTGELFF; v_call: TRBV9; j_call: TRBJ2-2; cdr3_length: 17; clone_size: .; d_call: TRBD2
cdr3_nt: TGTGCCAGCAGCGTAGGATGGGGCCTGGATACTGAAGCTTTCTTT; cdr3_aa: CASSVGWGLDTEAFF; v_call: TRBV9; j_call: TRBJ1-1; cdr3_length: 15; clone_size: .; d_call: .
cdr3_nt: TGTGCCAGCAGTCCGACTAGCGGGGGCTCCTACAATGAGCAGTTCTTC; cdr3_aa: CASSPTSGGSYNEQFF; v_call: TRBV6-4; j_call: TRBJ2-1; cdr3_length: 16; clone_size: .; d_call: TRBD2
cdr3_nt: TGTGCCAGCAGTCTTCAGGGCACAGATACGCAGTATTTT; cdr3_aa: CASSLQGTDTQYF; v_call: TRBV2; j_call: TRBJ2-3; cdr3_length: 13; clone_size: .; d_call: .
cdr3_nt: TGCGCCAGCAGCTTCCTTTACCAGGGGGCTAACTCTGGAAACACCATATATTTT; cdr3_aa: CASSFLYQGANSGNTIYF; v_call: TRBV5-1; j_call: TRBJ1-3; cdr3_length: 18; clone_size: .; d_call: TRBD1
cdr3_nt: TGTGCCAGCAGCTTATATTCAGTGAACACTGAAGCTTTCTTT; cdr3_aa: CASSLYSVNTEAFF; v_call: TRBV7-9; j_call: TRBJ1-1; cdr3_length: 14; clone_size: .; d_call: .
cdr3_nt: TGTGCTAGTGGTGACACTTACAATCAGCCCCAGCATTTT; cdr3_aa: CASGDTYNQPQHF; v_call: TRBV12-5; j_call: TRBJ1-5; cdr3_length: 13; clone_size: .; d_call: .
cdr3_nt: TGCAGCGTCAACCGGGTCCACACTAACTATGGCTACACCTTC; cdr3_aa: CSVNRVHTNYGYTF; v_call: TRBV29-1; j_call: TRBJ1-2; cdr3_length: 14; clone_size: .; d_call: .
cdr3_nt: TGTGCCAGCAGTACACGACAGAGCTCCTACGAGCAGTACTTC; cdr3_aa: CASSTRQSSYEQYF; v_call: TRBV6-5; j_call: TRBJ2-7; cdr3_length: 14; clone_size: .; d_call: .
cdr3_nt: TGTGCCAACGAAGACAGATTCTACAATGAGCAGTTCTTC; cdr3_aa: CANEDRFYNEQFF; v_call: TRBV6-5; j_call: TRBJ2-1; cdr3_length: 13; clone_size: .; d_call: .
cdr3_nt: TGCGCCAGCAGCTTGGGGCGGGCTGAAGCTTTCTTT; cdr3_aa: CASSLGRAEAFF; v_call: TRBV5-1; j_call: TRBJ1-1; cdr3_length: 12; clone_size: .; d_call: .
cdr3_nt: TGTGCCAGCAGCTGGGACACAGGGGGAAGGCCAGATACGCAGTATTTT; cdr3_aa: CASSWDTGGRPDTQYF; v_call: TRBV7-6; j_call: TRBJ2-3; cdr3_length: 16; clone_size: .; d_call: TRBD1
cdr3_nt: TGCGCCAGCAGACTAGGGACAGGGTCCCCTGAAGCTTTCTTT; cdr3_aa: CASRLGTGSPEAFF; v_call: TRBV5-1; j_call: TRBJ1-1; cdr3_length: 14; clone_size: .; d_call: TRBD1
cdr3_nt: TGTGCCACCGGGACACTAGCGACAAACAATGAGCAGTTCTTC; cdr3_aa: CATGTLATNNEQFF; v_call: TRBV24-1; j_call: TRBJ2-1; cdr3_length: 14; clone_size: .; d_call: .
cdr3_nt: TGTGCCAGCAGCCAAGGAGGGACAGGGTCCACTGAAGCTTTCTTT; cdr3_aa: CASSQGGTGSTEAFF; v_call: TRBV6-5; j_call: TRBJ1-1; cdr3_length: 15; clone_size: .; d_call: TRBD1
cdr3_nt: TGTGCCAGCACCCTAGGGGGGGGCCCAGATACGCAGTATTTT; cdr3_aa: CASTLGGGPDTQYF; v_call: TRBV7-9; j_call: TRBJ2-3; cdr3_length: 14; clone_size: .; d_call: .
cdr3_nt: TGTGCCAGCAGCCAAGAAGGAGGCGGCAGCTACGAGCAGTACTTC; cdr3_aa: CASSQEGGGSYEQYF; v_call: TRBV3-1/TRBV3-2; j_call: TRBJ2-7; cdr3_length: 15; clone_size: .; d_call: .
cdr3_nt: TGCGCCAGCAGCTTGGAGACCAGCAGAGGTTCACCCCTCCACTTT; cdr3_aa: CASSLETSRGSPLHF; v_call: TRBV5-1; j_call: TRBJ1-6; cdr3_length: 15; clone_size: .; d_call: .
cdr3_nt: TGCGCCAGCAGCTTTGGGGGGATCAGGGATACGCAGTATTTT; cdr3_aa: CASSFGGIRDTQYF; v_call: TRBV5-1; j_call: TRBJ2-3; cdr3_length: 14; clone_size: .; d_call: .
cdr3_nt: TGTGCCAGCTCACCTTCTAACACCGGGGAGCTGTTTTTT; cdr3_aa: CASSPSNTGELFF; v_call: TRBV18; j_call: TRBJ2-2; cdr3_length: 13; clone_size: .; d_call: .
cdr3_nt: TGTGCCAGCAGCCCGATAGTATTCTATGGCTACACCTTC; cdr3_aa: CASSPIVFYGYTF; v_call: TRBV5-5; j_call: TRBJ1-2; cdr3_length: 13; clone_size: .; d_call: .
cdr3_nt: TGTGCCAGCAGCTCACTTCCGGGACAGGGCACCGGGGAGCTGTTTTTT; cdr3_aa: CASSSLPGQGTGELFF; v_call: TRBV7-9; j_call: TRBJ2-2; cdr3_length: 16; clone_size: few; d_call: TRBD1
cdr3_nt: TGTGCCAGCTCACCCACCAGGGACAGGATGAACACCGGGGAGCTGTTTTTT; cdr3_aa: CASSPTRDRMNTGELFF; v_call: TRBV18; j_call: TRBJ2-2; cdr3_length: 17; clone_size: .; d_call: TRBD1
cdr3_nt: TGTGCCAGCAGTGATGAGCGGGGAGACCAAGAGACCCAGTACTTC; cdr3_aa: CASSDERGDQETQYF; v_call: TRBV2; j_call: TRBJ2-5; cdr3_length: 15; clone_size: once; d_call: TRBD2
cdr3_nt: TGTGCCAGCAGCAAAGATCGGCAGGGTGGTAACTACGAGCAGTACTTC; cdr3_aa: CASSKDRQGGNYEQYF; v_call: TRBV21-1; j_call: TRBJ2-7; cdr3_length: 16; clone_size: .; d_call: .
cdr3_nt: TGCGCCAGCAGCCAACTTCCCGCTAGCGGGGGGCGCAGCTCCTACAATGAGCAGTTCTTC; cdr3_aa: CASSQLPASGGRSSYNEQFF; v_call: TRBV4-1; j_call: TRBJ2-1; cdr3_length: 20; clone_size: .; d_call: TRBD2
cdr3_nt: TGTGCCAGCAGCCCGGGACAGGGGGCCTACAATGAGCAGTTCTTC; cdr3_aa: CASSPGQGAYNEQFF; v_call: TRBV2; j_call: TRBJ2-1; cdr3_length: 15; clone_size: .; d_call: TRBD1
cdr3_nt: TGTGCCAGCAGTGAGTCGGGTTCACCCCTCCACTTT; cdr3_aa: CASSESGSPLHF; v_call: TRBV25-1; j_call: TRBJ1-6; cdr3_length: 12; clone_size: .; d_call: .
cdr3_nt: TGCAGCGTGTCCGGGACAGGGGGTAGCACCGGGGAGCTGTTTTTT; cdr3_aa: CSVSGTGGSTGELFF; v_call: TRBV29-1; j_call: TRBJ2-2; cdr3_length: 15; clone_size: .; d_call: TRBD1
cdr3_nt: TGTGCCAGCAGTATAGCGGGTTACACCGGGGAGCTGTTTTTT; cdr3_aa: CASSIAGYTGELFF; v_call: TRBV2; j_call: TRBJ2-2; cdr3_length: 14; clone_size: .; d_call: TRBD2
cdr3_nt: TGTGCCTGCCTGACAGGGGCGAATAATTCACCCCTCCACTTT; cdr3_aa: CACLTGANNSPLHF; v_call: TRBV30; j_call: TRBJ1-6; cdr3_length: 14; clone_size: .; d_call: TRBD1
cdr3_nt: TGCGCCAGCAGCTTGGGGGCGGGGAACACTGAAGCTTTCTTT; cdr3_aa: CASSLGAGNTEAFF; v_call: TRBV5-1; j_call: TRBJ1-1; cdr3_length: 14; clone_size: .; d_call: .
cdr3_nt: TGCAGCGTTGAAGATCCGAAGTCTATCTATGGCTACACCTTC; cdr3_aa: CSVEDPKSIYGYTF; v_call: TRBV29-1; j_call: TRBJ1-2; cdr3_length: 14; clone_size: .; d_call: .
cdr3_nt: TGTGCCAGCAGCCAAGTTTTTCAGGGAGGATACGAGCAGTACTTC; cdr3_aa: CASSQVFQGGYEQYF; v_call: TRBV4-2; j_call: TRBJ2-7; cdr3_length: 15; clone_size: few; d_call: .
cdr3_nt: TGCGCCAGCAGCTTGAGCGGGGCGAGCACAGATACGCAGTATTTT; cdr3_aa: CASSLSGASTDTQYF; v_call: TRBV5-1; j_call: TRBJ2-3; cdr3_length: 15; clone_size: .; d_call: TRBD2
cdr3_nt: TGTGCCAGCAGCCACCGAGAGACCCAGTACTTC; cdr3_aa: CASSHRETQYF; v_call: TRBV3-1/TRBV3-2; j_call: TRBJ2-5; cdr3_length: 11; clone_size: .; d_call: .
cdr3_nt: TGTGCCAGCAGCGTGCGAGGGGGGGAAATGGAGACCCAGTACTTC; cdr3_aa: CASSVRGGEMETQYF; v_call: TRBV9; j_call: TRBJ2-5; cdr3_length: 15; clone_size: .; d_call: .